The clone carrying this T cell receptor beta chain has only one observation. With V trimmed by 7 bases and J by 5 bases, 7 bases remained unmatched. The CDR3 is 14 amino acids. From germline, CDR1 is MDHEN and CDR2 SYDVKM. This entry belongs to a study of siplizumab effects on memory and regulatory T cells. This table comes from immunoSEQ multiplex PCR, and its TCRdb copy is limited to in-frame clones, with some not included. This table has roughly 70,000 clones, approximately 93% appearing once. Sequencing input: CD8+ T cells sorted from blood. This clonotype was sampled from a human donor in good health. The genes are TRBV28 and TRBJ1-1, with 10 bases lining up with TRBD1. The CDR3 DNA follows: TGTGCCAGCATTGGAGACAGGGGGCAGACTGAAGCTTTCTTT. This codes for CASIGDRGQTEAFF.